This T cell receptor (beta chain) was profiled in a study of metastatic and nonmetastatic thyroid tumors. About the research overall: Across blood and tumor or nodule tissue, repertoires from malignant and benign thyroid patients were compared with one another. Findings and caveats of the study: Significantly greater TCR beta diversity was reportedly found in malignant thyroid tumors than in benign nodules (in blood and tumor).

Each patient went into thyroid surgery without having received any treatment. Using MiXCR, TCRdb reanalyzed the PCR reads. The sample lists around 50,000 clones; 25% to 30% were seen once. In its sample, this clone was seen once. What it binds is unknown. This specimen includes other DNA sequences encoding the same CDR3. V was cut by 2 bases and J by 3 bases, with 18 bases left in between. This CDR3 is 16 amino acids long. Germline values: CDR1 DFQATT, CDR2 SNEGSKA (reference sequence). Input material: blood. The chain has TRBV20-1 and TRBJ2-3, with TRBD1 as a possible D gene (7 bases). This clonotype was obtained from a female donor with papillary thyroid cancer or a benign thyroid nodule (not recorded which). Some clones in this sample may be carry-over from other donors' samples. The DNA for the CDR3 is TGCAGTGCTAGACGGGTGGAGGGGGCTAGGACAGATACGCAGTATTTT. This encodes CSARRVEGARTDTQYF.